This T cell receptor beta chain was observed in a study of T cell responses to AZD1222 COVID-19 vaccine. Of note for this clone: Its matching antigen is unknown.

Clones were read by immunoSEQ multiplex PCR, and TCRdb kept only the in-frame ones, dropping some. The sample consists of some 100,000 clones, about 90% of them appearing once. The germline V gene encodes CDR1 SQVTM and CDR2 ANQGSEA. Trimming shortened V by 6 bases and J by 4 bases, and 18 bases separated the two germline ends. The CDR3 consists of 14 residues. Findings of the study overall: The donor group comprised mostly white British people and more females; the analysis possibly underestimated clonal diversity. Among spike-specific TCRs, nearly half reportedly target unmutated variant regions.

The rearrangement joins TRBV29-1 to TRBJ1-2; D is perhaps TRBD1 (5 bases). The starting material was peripheral blood, obtained on day 0 of MenACWY control vaccination. The receptor was derived from an adult in good health. Written as DNA, the CDR3 is TGCAGCGTCCGTACGTTAGCAGGGACCTATGGCTACACCTTC. Amino acid sequence: CSVRTLAGTYGYTF.